Described below is a single TCR beta chain sequence and its context. The cohort comprised adults aged about 18 to 89 years residing in 20 to 30 US areas. Among Cohort 3 donors, those recovered had two negative PCRs, clearance, or symptom resolution. Libraries were prepared by immunoSEQ multiplex PCR; TCRdb keeps only in-frame clonotypes and omits some of them. Of hundreds of thousands of clones in the sample, under 90% were seen once. The sample originates from a study of blood T cell repertoires in COVID-19. Looking at the study overall: COVID-19 samples from acute and convalescent phases originated in the United States, Italy and Spain. PBMCs, B-cell-depleted T cells, or T cells provided the cDNA or gDNA that made up the material.

Looked up from germline, CDR1 is KGHSH and CDR2 is LQKENI. After removal of 3 bases from V and 8 bases from J, the junction contained 7 bases not matched to a gene. The CDR3 loop spans 14 amino acids. This chain links TRBV18 with TRBJ1-2; 9 bases agree with TRBD1. The sample was PBMCs or T cells enriched from blood (not recorded which). This receptor was obtained from a man aged 35-49 years who had recovered from COVID-19. The CDR3 here is CASSPPSTGGGYTF. CDR3 nucleotides: TGTGCCAGCTCACCGCCCTCGACAGGGGGAGGCTACACCTTC.